The entry that follows covers one T cell receptor (beta chain) sequence. Its antigen is currently unknown. Use of 60 Vbeta and 13 Jbeta primers characterized the PCR. The data were produced by immunoSEQ multiplex PCR, yet TCRdb's version contains in-frame clones alone and is incomplete. The sample lists around 230,000 clones, around four fifths occurring once. The sample comes from a study of cytomegalovirus exposure and HLA in healthy donors. Notes on the study in general: Reportedly, fewer N-insertions than the approximately 700-donor mean appeared in an Asian-associated ancestry cluster in a later analysis. CMV serostatus alone was available as immune exposure information.

Samples came from healthy bone marrow donors. This TCR derives from a boy between 10 and 17 years old in good health and CMV-seronegative. Input material: PBMCs.

The CDR3 sequence: CASSEGASFWETQYF. In DNA form, the CDR3 reads TGTGCCAGCAGTGAAGGAGCTAGCTTCTGGGAGACCCAGTACTTC. The genes are TRBV2 and TRBJ2-5; D perhaps matches TRBD2 (5 bases). CDR1 is SNHLY, CDR2 FYNNEI, per germline. With 1 base removed from V and 5 bases from J, the gap between germline ends came to 14 bases. This CDR3 is built from 15 residues.